Given below is one T cell receptor beta chain in context. What it binds is unknown. These data originate in a study of vaccination effects on CD4 cells after COVID-19. Study-level findings and limits: Clones of infection and vaccine origin contracted markedly late after vaccination. Healthy vaccinees had only 1 of 255 vaccine-induced clones cross-react with common cold coronaviruses. The study, lacking early post-infection timepoints, had few convalescent patients.

The ends lost 3 bases at V and 5 bases at J; junction bases unmatched: 6. The germline gives CDR1 SNHLY, CDR2 FYNNEI. The CDR3 has 17 residues. Sequencing was performed with immunoSEQ multiplex PCR; in TCRdb, only in-frame clones are kept and a portion is missing. The repertoire holds roughly 42,000 clones, with around 77% as singletons. ViraFEST assay sequencing came after antigen-specific CD4+ T cells were expanded with viral peptide pools. Culture proceeded for approximately 10 days, and CD4+ T cells were then isolated. Nucleocapsid antibody tests were negative, and the vaccine recipients had no prior SARS-CoV-2 infection. Half the medium was swapped for IL-2 medium on days 3 and 7.

The TCR sequence derives from a human donor who received a COVID-19 vaccine. Sequenced material: CD4+ T cells from PBMCs cultured with HCoV-NL63 spike peptides, taken before COVID-19 vaccination. The chain uses TRBV2 and TRBJ2-3; TRBD2 agrees at 15 bases. CDR3 coding DNA: TGTGCCAGCAGTGACCCGGGACTAGCGGGGGGCGGAGATACGCAGTATTTT. Encoded protein: CASSDPGLAGGGDTQYF.